This T cell receptor (beta chain) was recorded in a study of blood T cell repertoires in COVID-19 (TCRdb year 2020). Describing the broader study: Samples covering the acute and convalescent phases of COVID-19 were provided by collaborators in the United States, Italy and Spain. The material from the prospective study consisted of cDNA or gDNA derived from T cells, B-cell-depleted T cells, or PBMCs. Subjects who had been exposed to COVID-19, were actively infected with it, or had recovered from it provided the deeply sampled blood TCRbeta repertoires that made up the dataset. A freely available public database, intended as a resource for researchers studying the immune response to SARS-CoV-2, is where the repertoires were released. The samples were drawn from the first 160 participants of the ongoing ImmuneRACE study and from over 950 subjects provided by 6 global collaborators. The sample metadata nearly always contained a de-identified subject ID, COVID-19 status, age in years and sex. Where available, HLA class I and class II types were taken from metadata supplied by the sample provider and were not determined by assay-based typing.

Whole blood was collected in K2EDTA tubes by collaborating institutions according to the institutions' own protocols. For TCRbeta analysis, collaborators shipped samples as frozen whole blood, isolated PBMCs, or DNA extracted from either of those sample types. Worth noting for this clone: Its antigen specificity is not known. Nothing much larger sits one base from this clone, and base qualities are not available.

The immunoSEQ Assay, a bias-controlled multiplex PCR, was used to amplify TCRbeta CDR3 regions from genomic DNA. From the authors' description of their analysis: Nucleated cell counts per sample were estimated from amplification of reference gene primers within the assay. To quantify the absolute abundance of each unique TCRbeta CDR3 rearrangement, sequence reads were collapsed and filtered. For each sample, productive Simpson clonality was calculated by taking the square root of Simpson's diversity index across productive rearrangements. TCRdb retrieved this table from immuneACCESS and kept in-frame rearrangements only. Not all clones are present; in checked studies, unresolved V genes account for under half, and no reason is known for the remainder. V and J calls and clone size are as listed in that table; D and trimming were resolved from the DNA. The sample table shows 43,000 or so clones, and 87% are seen once. The ten largest clones capture 8% to 10% of the sample.

The trim is 9 bases for V and 9 bases for J, with a gap of 23 bases between the germline ends. The CDR3 measures 14 amino acids from cysteine to phenylalanine. The entry retains the CDR3 DNA only, 42 bases that are in frame from base 1. According to the germline V gene (reference sequence), CDR1 reads LNHDA and CDR2 reads SQIVND. General study outcomes and caveats: The quantity of clinical and demographic metadata differed by source and by participant and was supplied without curation.

This sequence was found in a woman over 75 with active COVID-19. The V gene is TRBV19 and the J gene is TRBJ1-1; no D segment can be confidently identified. The sample taken for sequencing was peripheral blood. CDR3 region: CASSGVSNTLKAFF. The bases read TGTGCCAGCTCGGGAGTCTCCAATACTTTAAAAGCTTTCTTT.